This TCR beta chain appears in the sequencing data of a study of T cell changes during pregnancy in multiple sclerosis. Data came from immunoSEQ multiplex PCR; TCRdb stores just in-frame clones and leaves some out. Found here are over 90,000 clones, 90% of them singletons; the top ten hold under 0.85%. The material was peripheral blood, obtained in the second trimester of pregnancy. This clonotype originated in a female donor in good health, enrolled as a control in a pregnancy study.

CDR3 DNA: TGCGCCAGCAGGGCTCGGAGCGGGAGGAGCACCGGGGAGCTGTTTTTT. As protein: CASRARSGRSTGELFF. This chain links TRBV5-1 with TRBJ2-2, with 9 positions matching TRBD2. The V and J ends lost 5 bases and 4 bases, in that order; junction bases with no gene match: 9. The V gene's germline CDR1 is SGHRS and CDR2 YFSETQ. This CDR3 comprises 16 residues.